In this sample, the clone carrying this TCR beta chain turned up many times. Its specificity is unknown. Regions amplified from RNA transcripts were the TCR beta CDR3 regions. Carried out on the TCR CDR3, a first-round RT-PCR used the HTBI primer set. A single record per CDR3 protein comes from TCRdb applying MiXCR to the multiplex PCR reads. The data hold roughly 710,000 distinct CDR3 sequences, with under 45% observed a single time. The data were obtained in a study of T cells in Graves' hyperthyroidism and ophthalmopathy. The hyperthyroidism was newly diagnosed and had lasted under 2 months; the patients were aged 18 to 65. PBMCs stemmed from around 9.3 ml fresh peripheral blood. J lost 10 bases, V lost 5 bases, and 10 bases had no gene match. Germline CDR1 reads LNHDA; CDR2 reads SQIVND (reference sequence). The CDR3 extends over 13 amino acids. General study points: Ophthalmopathy prediction by the model preceded onset by a median about 6.8 months.

This receptor was taken from a woman between 40 and 55 years old with Graves' hyperthyroidism. Sample: blood. The rearrangement uses TRBV19 and TRBJ1-1; 7 bases are a match to TRBD1. DNA of the CDR3: TGTGCCAGTAGTCCCCGACAGGGAAGGGTAGCTTTCTTT. Its translation: CASSPRQGRVAFF.